The present entry profiles one T cell receptor (beta chain) with its context. The sample originates from a study of blood T cell repertoires in COVID-19. Across the study: Acute and convalescent COVID-19 samples came from the United States, Italy and Spain. T cells, B-cell-depleted T cells, or PBMCs provided the cDNA or gDNA that served as material.

Original data processing: Estimated nucleated cell counts came from reference gene primer amplification. The protocol was immunoSEQ multiplex PCR, while the TCRdb copy is restricted to in-frame clones and leaves out a portion. The DNA was the basis for D and trimming; V, J and clone size are from that table. The table records 100,000 or so clones, 88% of them present only once. Trimming stripped 1 base from V and 5 bases from J, with 13 bases between. This CDR3 is 15 amino acids long. Germline lookup yields CDR1 KGHDR and CDR2 SFDVKD. The clonotype originates from a woman in her fifties or sixties with acute or convalescent COVID-19. Material: peripheral blood. The J gene is TRBJ2-5, the V gene TRBV24-1; D is possibly TRBD1 (5 bases). In DNA form, the CDR3 reads TGTGCCACCAGTGATTTAGTGGGGCAGGAGGAGACCCAGTACTTC. This codes for CATSDLVGQEETQYF.